These 22 T cell receptor beta chains share one sample of origin, sequenced in a study of early T cells in non-severe SARS-CoV-2 infection. Via MiXCR, TCRdb re-called the 5' RACE reads, giving one row per CDR3 protein. The sample consists of around 68,000 distinct CDR3 sequences, around 5.7% of them appearing once. This sample comprised whole blood, obtained at baseline. These TCRs come from an adult who was a healthcare worker with PCR-confirmed SARS-CoV-2 infection or an uninfected control (not recorded which).

As for this clonotype: A much larger clone lies a single base off, so this may be a read error. The gene calls are TRBV7-9 and TRBJ2-7; 8 bases fit TRBD2. Germline-derived CDR1 and CDR2 are SEHNR and FQNEAQ (reference sequence). CDR3 size: 11 residues. In nucleotides, the CDR3 is TGTGTCAGCAGACGGGAGGGGGAGCAGTACTTC. Translating gives CVSRREGEQYF.

The chain uses TRBV6-6 and TRBJ1-5; TRBD1 might be the D (6 bases). V gave up 6 bases and J gave up 0 bases, with 9 bases separating them. CDR3 size: 14 residues. CDR1 and CDR2 from the germline V gene are MNHNY and SVGAGI (reference sequence). CDR3 in amino acids: CASSSRGSNQPQHF. CDR3 DNA: TGTGCCAGCAGCTCCAGGGGTAGCAATCAGCCCCAGCATTTT.

This clonotype was counted a few times. The chain couples TRBV12-2 to TRBJ2-5; the table gives TRBD1 as D, unverified against the DNA. TRBV12-2 represents a pseudogene. This CDR3 region has 17 residues. The CDR3 sequence is CASRLAPRGMYQETQYF. CDR3 DNA sequence: TGTGCAAGTCGCTTAGCCCCGAGGGGGATGTATCAAGAGACCCAGTACTTC.

In this sample, this clonotype turned up a few times. This chain uses TRBV6-2 or TRBV6-3 with TRBJ2-2, with 7 bases identical to TRBD1. CDR3 length equals 13 residues. Germline lookup yields CDR1 MNHEY and CDR2 SVGEGT. V gave up 10 bases and J gave up 4 bases; unmatched junction bases: 6. The CDR3 DNA sequence: TGTGCCACCCGGGACAGCCCCACCGGGGAGCTGTTTTTT. It codes for CATRDSPTGELFF.

V and J are TRBV6-2 or TRBV6-3 and TRBJ2-7; D perhaps matches TRBD2 (5 bases). Trimming took off 0 bases at V and 0 bases at J, with 15 bases between the two ends. The length of the CDR3 is 17 residues. In germline, CDR1 is MNHEY, CDR2 SVGEGT. In DNA, the CDR3 is TGTGCCAGCAGTTACTCCCTGGACTTCTCATTCTCCTACGAGCAGTACTTC. It is translated as CASSYSLDFSFSYEQYF.

This clonotype has ten or more counts. V gene TRBV10-3 combines with J gene TRBJ2-7, with D perhaps TRBD1 (6 bases). Trimming took 2 bases from V and 2 from J, leaving 13 bases between them. This CDR3 spans 15 amino acids. Germline V lookup: CDR1 ENHRY, CDR2 SYGVKD. The CDR3 loop reads CAISEPWTVTYEQYF. The CDR3 nucleotides read TGTGCCATCAGTGAGCCCTGGACAGTCACCTACGAGCAGTACTTC.

The chain joins TRBV29-1 to TRBJ2-3; D possibly corresponds to TRBD2 (5 bases). The CDR3 spans 14 residues. Germline V gene sequence: CDR1 SQVTM, CDR2 ANQGSEA. V was pared by 4 bases and J by 2 bases, with 13 bases between. The CDR3, as DNA: TGCAGCGTTGGAGGGAACGGAGCCACAGATACGCAGTATTTT. This gives the protein CSVGGNGATDTQYF.

This clonotype was recorded at least ten times. The chain has TRBV5-4 and TRBJ1-2, with 7 nucleotides matching TRBD1. The germline V gene has CDR1 SGHNT and CDR2 YYREEE (reference sequence). J lost 6 bases, V lost 4 bases, and 6 bases had no gene match. CDR3 length: 13 residues. Here the CDR3 DNA reads TGTGCCAGCAGCCCGACAGGGACGAATGGCTACACCTTC. Its translation is CASSPTGTNGYTF.

At least ten counts were recorded for this clonotype. The J gene is TRBJ1-1, the V gene TRBV6-1; D might be TRBD1 (6 bases). CDR3 length: 15 residues. Trimming pared 4 bases from V and 1 base from J, leaving 13 bases between. The V gene's germline CDR1 is MNHNS and CDR2 SASEGT. CDR3 in amino acids: CASSVDRLSNTEAFF. The CDR3 nucleotides read TGTGCCAGCAGTGTTGACAGGCTATCGAACACTGAAGCTTTCTTT.

In its sample, this clonotype was seen many times. This chain uses TRBV7-9 with TRBJ2-7; D not resolved. Trimming removed 1 base from V and 0 bases from J, with 7 bases in between. CDR3 length: 14 amino acids. Germline assignment: CDR1 SEHNR and CDR2 FQNEAQ (reference sequence). The CDR3 region is CASSLEANSYEQYF. In DNA form, the CDR3 reads TGTGCCAGCAGCTTAGAGGCCAACTCCTACGAGCAGTACTTC.

This clonotype was observed at least ten times. The CDR3 DNA is TGTGCCAGCAGCTTAGCACTAGTTGTGCAGTACTTC. This translates into CASSLALVVQYF. V gene TRBV7-9 combines with J gene TRBJ2-7, with D possibly matching TRBD2 (5 bases). Germline-derived CDR1 and CDR2 are SEHNR and FQNEAQ (reference sequence). There are 12 residues in the CDR3. Trimming took off 0 bases at V and 9 bases at J, with 9 bases between the two ends. The whole variable domain, remainder taken from reference TRBV7-9 and TRBJ2-7, is DTGVSQNPRHKITKRGQNVTFRCDPISEHNRLYWYRQTLGQGPEFLTYFQNEAQLEKSRLLSDRFSAERPKGSFSTLEIQRTEQGDSAMYLCASSLALVVQYFGPGTRLTVT.

This clonotype occurred many times. The genes are TRBV2 and TRBJ1-6, with D possibly being TRBD1 (6 bases). This CDR3 spans 18 amino acids. Trimming removed 0 bases at V and 0 bases at J, with 12 bases between. CDR1 and CDR2 from the germline V gene are SNHLY and FYNNEI. The CDR3: CASSEAGGAGSYNSPLHF. The CDR3 nucleotides read TGTGCCAGCAGTGAAGCTGGGGGGGCTGGCTCCTATAATTCACCCCTCCACTTT.

This clonotype was counted only a few times. The V gene is TRBV28, the J gene TRBJ2-2; D gene uncertain. Germline CDR1 MDHEN, CDR2 SYDVKM. V shed 2 bases and J shed 6 bases, with 7 bases lying between them. The CDR3 extends over 13 amino acids. The CDR3 spells CASSLEPAGELFF. CDR3 DNA: TGTGCCAGCAGTTTAGAGCCAGCCGGGGAGCTGTTTTTT.

At least ten counts were recorded for this clonotype. The gene calls are TRBV20-1 and TRBJ2-5, with D possibly matching TRBD2 (6 bases). V was clipped by 3 bases and J by 5 bases, with 16 bases between them. The CDR3 covers 14 residues. Germline CDR1 reads DFQATT; CDR2 reads SNEGSKA (reference sequence). Here the CDR3 DNA reads TGCAGTGCTAGCTCTCCGGGAGTAGGGGAGACCCAGTACTTC. Its translation is CSASSPGVGETQYF.

The chain employs TRBV7-6 and TRBJ2-7; 14 bases are shared with TRBD2. Germline loops: CDR1 SGHVS, CDR2 FNYEAQ. This CDR3 is built from 17 residues. Losses at the gene ends were 5 bases for V and 4 bases for J; bases not matched to a gene: 10. In DNA, the CDR3 is TGTGCCAGCAGCAAGGGACTAGCGGGAGAAGTCGGGTACGAGCAGTACTTC. Its translation is CASSKGLAGEVGYEQYF. The full variable domain, its missing parts supplied by reference TRBV7-6 and TRBJ2-7, is GAGVSQSPRYKVTKRGQDVALRCDPISGHVSLYWYRQALGQGPEFLTYFNYEAQQDKSGLPNDRFSAERPEGSISTLTIQRTEQRDSAMYRCASSKGLAGEVGYEQYFGPGTRLTVT.

In its sample, this clonotype was seen many times. The chain employs TRBV19 and TRBJ2-3; D unresolved. V shed 9 bases and J shed 3 bases, with 7 bases lying between them. CDR1 is LNHDA, CDR2 SQIVND, per germline (reference sequence). The CDR3 has 11 amino acids. Here the CDR3 reads CASSETDTQYF. CDR3 nucleotides: TGTGCCAGCAGCGAAACAGATACGCAGTATTTT.

This clonotype showed up many times. The V call is TRBV29-1, the J call TRBJ1-1; D remains unclear. Trimming took 6 bases from V and 1 from J, leaving 6 bases between them. The CDR3 length is 11 residues. Germline V gene data show CDR1 as SQVTM and CDR2 as ANQGSEA. CDR3 in amino acids: CSVTQNTEAFF. CDR3 nucleotide sequence: TGCAGCGTGACACAGAACACTGAAGCTTTCTTT.

This clonotype was detected only a few times. CDR3 in DNA: TGTGCCAGCAGTTTGACGGGAGAAGGAGATACGCAGTATTTT. Its protein is CASSLTGEGDTQYF. This chain connects TRBV28 to TRBJ2-3; D is possibly TRBD2 (6 bases). Trimming took 3 bases from V and 5 from J, leaving 12 bases between them. Germline CDR1 reads MDHEN; CDR2 reads SYDVKM. CDR3 length: 14 residues.

This clonotype was seen a handful of times. The chain uses TRBV20-1 and TRBJ2-1, with D perhaps TRBD2 (6 bases). Trimming pared 3 bases from V and 0 bases from J, leaving 6 bases between. CDR3 length: 13 residues. CDR1 is DFQATT and CDR2 is SNEGSKA in the germline V gene (reference sequence). The CDR3 DNA sequence: TGCAGTGCTAGCGGGAGCTCCTACAATGAGCAGTTCTTC. This gives the protein CSASGSSYNEQFF.

This clonotype has only a few counts. The gene calls are TRBV2 and TRBJ2-3; TRBD1 matches 7 bases. The germline gives CDR1 SNHLY, CDR2 FYNNEI. The CDR3 runs 15 residues. V dropped 2 bases and J dropped 3; count of bases not matched to a gene: 5. In nucleotides, the CDR3 is TGTGCCAGCAGTGAAACGACAGGGCAAACAGATACGCAGTATTTT. Its protein is CASSETTGQTDTQYF.

This clonotype has at least ten counts. The rearrangement joins TRBV6-1 to TRBJ2-4; no definite D call. The length of the CDR3 is 16 residues. Germline V CDR1 and CDR2: MNHNS, SASEGT. Between the trimmed V and J ends, which lost 6 bases and 0 bases, there was a span of 15 bases. The CDR3 bases are TGTGCCAGCAGCTCGGTCCAGGCCCTAGCCAAAAACATTCAGTACTTC. As protein: CASSSVQALAKNIQYF.

This clonotype was counted at least ten times. V gene TRBV4-3 combines with J gene TRBJ2-2, with D unclear. The V and J ends lost 4 bases and 5 bases respectively, with 11 bases between them. CDR1 LGHNA and CDR2 YSLEER come from the germline V gene. This CDR3 is built from 14 residues. Here the CDR3 reads CASSRNPRTGELFF. Here the CDR3 DNA reads TGCGCCAGCAGCCGAAATCCGAGAACCGGGGAGCTGTTTTTT.